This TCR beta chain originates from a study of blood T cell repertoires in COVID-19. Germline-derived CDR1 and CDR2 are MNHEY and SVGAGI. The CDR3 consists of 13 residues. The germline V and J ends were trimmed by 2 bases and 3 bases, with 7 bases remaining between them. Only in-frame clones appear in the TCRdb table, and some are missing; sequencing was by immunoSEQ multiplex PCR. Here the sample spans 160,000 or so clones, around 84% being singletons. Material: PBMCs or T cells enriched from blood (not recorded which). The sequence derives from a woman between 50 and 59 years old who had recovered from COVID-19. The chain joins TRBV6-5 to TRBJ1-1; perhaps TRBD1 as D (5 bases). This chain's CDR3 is CASSYVRDTEAFF. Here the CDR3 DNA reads TGTGCCAGCAGTTACGTCAGGGACACTGAAGCTTTCTTT.